A selection of T cell receptor beta chains follows, all from one sample in a study of blood T cell repertoires in COVID-19. Clones were sequenced by immunoSEQ multiplex PCR, and TCRdb holds only the in-frame ones, with some missing. The sample lists about 300,000 clones, about 89% occurring once. Input material: peripheral blood. The receptor set was obtained from a man aged 18 to 35 who had recovered from COVID-19. Both conserved end residues are part of each CDR3. D genes are given only for firm matches. Only part of the rows carry a size: once, few, many, or a class if the clone is expanded.

NA | TRBJ2-7 | TRBV19 | TRBD1 | CASSINPSGTGFYEQYF | TGTGCCAGTAGTATAAACCCATCAGGGACAGGGTTCTACGAGCAGTACTTC
NA | TRBJ1-5 | TRBV6-5 | TRBD1 | CASSIQGVGQPQHF | TGTGCCAGCAGTATCCAGGGGGTAGGTCAGCCCCAGCATTTT
NA | TRBJ2-2 | TRBV7-2 | TRBD1 | CASSPRTGNTGELFF | TGTGCCAGCAGCCCTCGGACAGGGAACACCGGGGAGCTGTTTTTT
NA | TRBJ2-6 | TRBV5-1 | NA | CASSLNSAWANVLTF | TGCGCCAGCAGCCTAAACAGTGCGTGGGCCAACGTCCTGACTTTC
NA | TRBJ2-5 | TRBV10-3 | TRBD2 | CAISDSRGAQETQYF | TGTGCCATCAGTGATTCGCGGGGGGCGCAAGAGACCCAGTACTTC
NA | TRBJ2-7 | TRBV19 | NA | CASRTSSLPGEQYF | TGTGCCAGTAGAACGTCTTCCCTGCCGGGGGAGCAGTACTTC
NA | TRBJ2-1 | TRBV6-2/TRBV6-3 | TRBD1 | CASSSGTGEGYNEQFF | TGTGCCAGCAGTTCCGGGACAGGGGAAGGCTACAATGAGCAGTTCTTC
NA | TRBJ1-1 | TRBV7-3 | NA | CASSQQGITEAFF | TGTGCCAGCAGCCAACAGGGTATCACTGAAGCTTTCTTT
NA | TRBJ1-2 | TRBV6-6 | TRBD1 | CASSLLGTGGFYGYTF | TGTGCCAGCAGTCTCCTAGGGACAGGGGGCTTCTATGGCTACACCTTC
NA | TRBJ1-3 | TRBV12-5 | NA | CASGTGGSGNTIYF | TGTGCTAGTGGGACCGGGGGGTCAGGAAACACCATATATTTT
NA | TRBJ2-1 | TRBV6-2/TRBV6-3 | TRBD2 | CASSYSIAVSSGFYNEQFF | TGTGCCAGCAGTTACTCGATCGCGGTTAGTAGCGGGTTCTACAATGAGCAGTTCTTC
NA | TRBJ1-5 | TRBV5-5 | NA | CASSFAPINQPQHF | TGTGCCAGCAGCTTTGCTCCTATCAATCAGCCCCAGCATTTT
once | TRBJ2-7 | TRBV27 | TRBD1 | CASSPLRDRGDYEQYF | TGTGCCAGCAGCCCCCTACGTGACAGGGGGGACTACGAGCAGTACTTC
NA | TRBJ1-1 | TRBV29-1 | NA | CSVILLAGNTEAFF | TGCAGCGTAATACTGCTAGCAGGGAACACTGAAGCTTTCTTT
few | TRBJ2-7 | TRBV6-1 | NA | CASSEMDGVANSYEQYF | TGTGCCAGCAGTGAAATGGACGGAGTAGCGAATTCCTACGAGCAGTACTTC
NA | TRBJ2-5 | TRBV27 | TRBD1 | CASSPPGQVTQYF | TGTGCCAGCAGTCCCCCGGGACAGGTGACCCAGTACTTC
NA | TRBJ1-4 | TRBV7-9 | NA | CASSRPPGLGEKLFF | TGTGCCAGCAGCCGACCGCCAGGGTTGGGGGAAAAACTGTTTTTT
NA | TRBJ1-4 | TRBV10-1 | NA | CASSVAREGEKLFF | TGCGCCAGCAGTGTGGCCAGGGAAGGTGAAAAACTGTTTTTT
NA | TRBJ2-7 | TRBV7-6 | NA | CASSLAGTPYEQYF | TGTGCCAGCAGCTTAGCCGGGACACCCTACGAGCAGTACTTC
NA | TRBJ2-1 | TRBV18 | NA | CASSPEQANEQFF | TGTGCCAGCTCACCAGAACAGGCCAATGAGCAGTTCTTC
NA | TRBJ2-2 | TRBV21-1 | NA | CASSNQTSAANTGELFF | TGTGCCAGCAGCAACCAGACTAGCGCTGCGAACACCGGGGAGCTGTTTTTT
NA | TRBJ2-2 | TRBV2 | NA | CASSDRQTGELFF | TGTGCCAGCAGCGACAGACAGACCGGGGAGCTGTTTTTT
NA | TRBJ2-7 | TRBV11-2 | NA | CASSLETRDRVGQYF | TGTGCCAGCAGCTTAGAGACGAGGGATCGAGTAGGGCAGTACTTC
NA | TRBJ1-1 | TRBV30 | NA | CAWSTYIMNTEAFF | TGTGCCTGGAGTACATACATCATGAACACTGAAGCTTTCTTT
once | TRBJ2-3 | TRBV10-1 | NA | CASSESTGGSPRGTDTQYF | TGCGCCAGCAGTGAGTCGACTGGGGGGAGTCCTCGGGGCACAGATACGCAGTATTTT
NA | TRBJ2-7 | TRBV5-1 | NA | CASRGGAEQYF | TGCGCCAGCAGAGGGGGTGCCGAGCAGTACTTC
NA | TRBJ1-2 | TRBV3-1/TRBV3-2 | TRBD1 | CASSRSGTESYTF | TGTGCCAGCAGCAGGTCCGGGACAGAGAGCTACACCTTC
NA | TRBJ1-4 | TRBV19 | TRBD1 | CASSPGGAREKLFF | TGTGCCAGTAGTCCAGGGGGCGCGAGAGAAAAACTGTTTTTT
NA | TRBJ1-5 | TRBV7-2 | TRBD1 | CASSLAMGTGSNQPQHF | TGTGCCAGCAGCTTAGCGATGGGGACAGGCTCAAATCAGCCCCAGCATTTT
NA | TRBJ2-7 | TRBV5-1 | NA | CASSLTYSYEQYF | TGCGCCAGCAGCTTGACATACTCCTACGAGCAGTACTTC
NA | TRBJ2-7 | TRBV9 | TRBD2 | CASSAASGSSYEQYF | TGTGCCAGCAGCGCCGCTAGCGGGAGCTCCTACGAGCAGTACTTC